This T cell receptor (beta chain) is drawn from a study of blood T cell repertoires in COVID-19. Study overall: Acute and convalescent COVID-19 samples came from the United States, Italy and Spain. T cells, B-cell-depleted T cells, or PBMCs supplied cDNA or gDNA.

The germline CDR1 and CDR2 sequences are SGDLS and YYNGEE. V lost 2 bases to trimming and J lost 2 bases, with 14 bases between them. This CDR3 has 15 residues. Authors' analysis steps: Nucleated cell number was recorded as an estimate derived from reference gene primer amplification. Using immunoSEQ multiplex PCR, the repertoire was profiled, and TCRdb retains in-frame clones only, with some absent. That table gives V, J and clone size, and the DNA gave D and trimming. The profile shows about 280,000 clones, around 90% of them singletons. This TCR was sampled from a man in his forties or fifties with acute or convalescent COVID-19. The chain links TRBV9 to TRBJ2-7; TRBD1 is a possible D gene (5 bases). Sequencing was carried out using peripheral blood. CDR3: CASSVDSARTYEQYF. The CDR3 nucleotides read TGTGCCAGCAGCGTCGACAGCGCCAGGACCTACGAGCAGTACTTC.